Below, 17 T cell receptor beta chains from the same sample are listed, as sequenced in a study of technical replicates of blood from a few donors. TCRdb's table, derived via immunoSEQ multiplex PCR, lists solely in-frame clones and lacks some. The sample gives more than 65,000 clones, approximately 96% of which show up once; 0.3% to 0.4% is in the top ten. Sequences were obtained from T cells isolated from PBMCs. The receptors stem from a human donor in good health.

The chain links TRBV29-1 to TRBJ2-7, with 7 bases matching TRBD1. V lost 7 bases, J lost 3 bases, and 6 bases stayed unmatched. This CDR3 has 12 amino acids. From germline, CDR1 is SQVTM and CDR2 ANQGSEA. The CDR3 sequence: CSAGTAFYEQYF. CDR3 coding DNA: TGCAGCGCCGGGACAGCTTTCTACGAGCAGTACTTC.

This rearrangement joins TRBV5-4 to TRBJ2-1; D gene unclear. V lost 0 bases and J lost 5, with 12 bases in between. From germline, CDR1 is SGHNT and CDR2 YYREEE (reference sequence). The CDR3 contains 15 residues. The CDR3, as DNA: TGTGCCAGCAGCTTGGAGTCCTATGTAAACAATGAGCAGTTCTTC. The encoded protein is CASSLESYVNNEQFF.

The genes are TRBV5-1 and TRBJ2-1; 12 nucleotides line up with TRBD2. Germline V lookup: CDR1 SGHRS, CDR2 YFSETQ. The ends lost 0 bases at V and 9 bases at J; junction bases unmatched: 4. This CDR3 contains 15 residues. DNA of the CDR3: TGCGCCAGCAGCTTGGGACTAGCGGGAGTGGCTGAGCAGTTCTTC. Its protein is CASSLGLAGVAEQFF.

The V call is TRBV29-1, the J call TRBJ2-7; tentatively, D is TRBD1 (5 bases). V was pared by 5 bases and J by 1 base, with 12 bases between. The CDR3 is made up of 13 amino acids. Germline CDR1 SQVTM, CDR2 ANQGSEA. For the CDR3, the DNA is TGCAGCGTTCGCTTACAGGTATCCTACGAGCAGTACTTC. Protein sequence: CSVRLQVSYEQYF.

V gene TRBV6-5 combines with J gene TRBJ1-1; D is ambiguous. Germline CDR1 and CDR2: MNHEY and SVGAGI. Trimming pared 10 bases from V and 4 bases from J, leaving 10 bases between. This CDR3 region has 11 residues. The CDR3, as DNA: TGTGCCACCCGAGTGAGCACTGAAGCTTTCTTT. This translates into CATRVSTEAFF.

Details on this clone: Other nucleotide sequences in the sample specify the same CDR3. The CDR3 region is CASSRDTEAFF. CDR3 bases: TGTGCCAGCAGTCGTGACACTGAAGCTTTCTTT. V is TRBV6-5 and J is TRBJ1-1, with D hard to call. V lost 5 bases and J 3 bases, leaving 4 bases between the germline ends. CDR3 length: 11 residues. Germline lookup yields CDR1 MNHEY and CDR2 SVGAGI.

V gene TRBV27 combines with J gene TRBJ2-5, with TRBD2 as a possible D gene (5 bases). Germline values: CDR1 MNHEY, CDR2 SMNVEV (reference sequence). The CDR3 loop spans 13 amino acids. Trimming removed 6 bases from V and 5 bases from J, with 13 bases in between. The CDR3 protein is CASSQTRSETQYF. As DNA, the CDR3 is TGTGCCAGCAGCCAAACTAGATCTGAGACCCAGTACTTC.

V gene TRBV5-6 combines with J gene TRBJ2-5; D not resolved. The CDR3 has 13 amino acids. V lost 0 bases, J lost 3 bases, and 6 bases lay in between. The germline gives CDR1 SGHDT, CDR2 YYEEEE. CDR3 in DNA: TGTGCCAGCAGCTTGGAGCCTGAAGAGACCCAGTACTTC. It translates to CASSLEPEETQYF.

The count of this clone is one. This chain uses TRBV6-1 with TRBJ1-1; tentatively, D is TRBD1 (6 bases). V lost 8 bases to trimming and J lost 1 base, with 11 bases between them. The CDR3 consists of 13 residues. Germline CDR1 reads MNHNS; CDR2 reads SASEGT. The DNA for the CDR3 is TGTGCCAGCCCCGACAGGTCGAACACTGAAGCTTTCTTT. The encoded protein is CASPDRSNTEAFF.

This chain connects TRBV6-6 to TRBJ2-3, with D possibly being TRBD2 (7 bases). V dropped 11 bases and J dropped 1 base, with 16 bases sitting between them. The CDR3 contains 14 residues. Germline CDR1 reads MNHNY; CDR2 reads SVGAGI (reference sequence). This chain's CDR3 is CAAYRGAGTDTQYF. The CDR3 DNA is TGTGCCGCCTATCGGGGGGCCGGCACAGATACGCAGTATTTT.

This sequence joins TRBV30 and TRBJ1-6, with a weak D call TRBD1 (5 bases). V was shortened by 0 bases and J by 13 bases, with 10 bases between the two germline ends. This CDR3 spans 12 amino acids. CDR1 is GTSNPN and CDR2 is SVGIG in the germline V gene (reference sequence). CDR3 sequence (DNA): TGTGCCTGGAGTGTACCGGCAGGGCCCCTCCACTTT. Translating it yields CAWSVPAGPLHF.

The chain recombines TRBV28 with TRBJ2-1, with D possibly being TRBD1 (5 bases). The germline V gene has CDR1 MDHEN and CDR2 SYDVKM. The CDR3 runs 14 residues. With 5 bases removed from V and 2 bases from J, the gap between germline ends came to 10 bases. The CDR3 region is CASSPYRTYNEQFF. As DNA, the CDR3 is TGTGCCAGCAGTCCGTACAGGACCTACAATGAGCAGTTCTTC.

J is TRBJ2-3 and V is TRBV5-1, with 10 bases identical to TRBD2. The CDR3 length is 16 residues. V gave up 1 base and J gave up 4 bases; unmatched junction bases: 6. The germline V gene has CDR1 SGHRS and CDR2 YFSETQ. CDR3 in DNA: TGCGCCAGCAGCTTGATAGCGGGAGGAGGCGCAGATACGCAGTATTTT. This encodes CASSLIAGGGADTQYF.

The chain links TRBV29-1 to TRBJ2-2; D is possibly TRBD1 (6 bases). The CDR3 is 13 residues long. V was shortened by 8 bases and J by 2 bases, with 12 bases between the two germline ends. Germline-derived CDR1 and CDR2 are SQVTM and ANQGSEA. This chain's CDR3 is CSYRDINTGELFF. DNA for the CDR3: TGCAGCTACCGGGACATAAACACCGGGGAGCTGTTTTTT.

The V gene is TRBV13, the J gene TRBJ2-5; 7 positions match TRBD1. The CDR3 loop spans 16 amino acids. Germline V gives CDR1 PRHDT, CDR2 FYEKMQ (reference sequence). V shed 1 base and J 4 bases; nucleotides not matched to a gene: 9. The CDR3 is CASSLVRTGFGETQYF. CDR3 in DNA: TGTGCCAGCAGCTTAGTCAGGACAGGATTTGGAGAGACCCAGTACTTC. Complete variable domain (other parts from reference TRBV13 and TRBJ2-5): AAGVIQSPRHLIKEKRETATLKCYPIPRHDTVYWYQQGPGQDPQFLISFYEKMQSDKGSIPDRFSAQQFSDYHSELNMSSLELGDSALYFCASSLVRTGFGETQYFGPGTRLLVL.

V and J are TRBV5-1 and TRBJ2-3, with 10 bases matching TRBD1. CDR3 length: 15 amino acids. Germline V gene sequence: CDR1 SGHRS, CDR2 YFSETQ. The J segment lost 2 bases and the V segment lost 4 bases, leaving 4 bases of the junction unmatched. This CDR3 reads CASSIGQGVTDTQYF. CDR3 bases: TGCGCCAGCAGCATCGGACAGGGGGTCACAGATACGCAGTATTTT.

In DNA form, the CDR3 reads TGTGCCAGCAGCGCCGCCGTAGCTAGCGGGAGGGGTGAGCAGTTCTTC. Amino acids: CASSAAVASGRGEQFF. The V gene is TRBV9, the J gene TRBJ2-1, with 12 nucleotides matching TRBD2. With 3 bases clipped from V and 9 bases from J, the junction kept 10 bases outside the gene matches. The CDR3 totals 16 residues. Looked up from germline, CDR1 is SGDLS and CDR2 is YYNGEE.